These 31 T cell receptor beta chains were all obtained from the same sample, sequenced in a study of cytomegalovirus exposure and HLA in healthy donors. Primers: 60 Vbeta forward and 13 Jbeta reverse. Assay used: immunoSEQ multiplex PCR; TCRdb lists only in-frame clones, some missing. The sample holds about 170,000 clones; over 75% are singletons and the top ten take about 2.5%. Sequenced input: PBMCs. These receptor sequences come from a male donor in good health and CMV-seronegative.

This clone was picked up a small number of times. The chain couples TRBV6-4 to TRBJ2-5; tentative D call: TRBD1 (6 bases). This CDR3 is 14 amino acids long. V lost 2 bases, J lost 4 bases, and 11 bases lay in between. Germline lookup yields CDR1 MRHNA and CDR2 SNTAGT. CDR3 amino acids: CASSDIPRGETQYF. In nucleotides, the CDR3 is TGTGCCAGCAGTGACATCCCCAGGGGAGAGACCCAGTACTTC.

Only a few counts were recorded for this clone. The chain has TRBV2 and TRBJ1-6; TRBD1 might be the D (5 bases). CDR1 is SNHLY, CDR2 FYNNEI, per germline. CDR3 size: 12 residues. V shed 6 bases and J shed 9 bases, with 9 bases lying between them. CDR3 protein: CASRQDTSPLHF. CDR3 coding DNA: TGTGCCAGCAGGCAGGACACTTCACCCCTCCACTTT.

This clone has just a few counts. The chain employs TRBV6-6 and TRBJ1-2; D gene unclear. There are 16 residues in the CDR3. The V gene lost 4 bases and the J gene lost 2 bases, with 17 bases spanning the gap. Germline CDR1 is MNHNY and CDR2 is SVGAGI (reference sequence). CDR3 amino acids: CASSSGRGRMNYGYTF. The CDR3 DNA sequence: TGTGCCAGCAGTTCCGGACGGGGAAGAATGAACTATGGCTACACCTTC.

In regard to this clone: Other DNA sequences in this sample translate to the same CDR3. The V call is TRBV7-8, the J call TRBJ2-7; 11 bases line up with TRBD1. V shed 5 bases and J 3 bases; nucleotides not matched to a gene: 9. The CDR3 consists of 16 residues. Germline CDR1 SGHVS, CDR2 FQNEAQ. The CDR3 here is CASSPPGTGGNYEQYF. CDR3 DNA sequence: TGTGCCAGCAGCCCCCCCGGGACAGGGGGTAACTACGAGCAGTACTTC.

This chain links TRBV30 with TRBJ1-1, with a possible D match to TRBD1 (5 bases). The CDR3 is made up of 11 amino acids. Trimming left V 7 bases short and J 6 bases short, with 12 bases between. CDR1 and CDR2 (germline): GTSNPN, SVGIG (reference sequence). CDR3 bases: TGTGCCTCCCAGGCAGGGCCTGAAGCTTTCTTT. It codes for CASQAGPEAFF.

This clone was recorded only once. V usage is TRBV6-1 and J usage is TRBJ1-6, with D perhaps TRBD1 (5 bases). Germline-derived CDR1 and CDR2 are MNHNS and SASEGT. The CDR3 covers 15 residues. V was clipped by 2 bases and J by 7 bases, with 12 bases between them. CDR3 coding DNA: TGTGCCAGCAGTGAAAGGCCAGGGAGGAATTCACCCCTCCACTTT. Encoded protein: CASSERPGRNSPLHF.

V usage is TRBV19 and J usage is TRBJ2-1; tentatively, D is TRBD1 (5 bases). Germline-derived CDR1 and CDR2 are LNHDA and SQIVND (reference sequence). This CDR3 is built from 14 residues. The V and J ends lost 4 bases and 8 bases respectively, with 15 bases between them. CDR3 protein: CASSNGHLGDEQFF. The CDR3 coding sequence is TGTGCCAGTAGTAACGGACACCTTGGGGATGAGCAGTTCTTC.

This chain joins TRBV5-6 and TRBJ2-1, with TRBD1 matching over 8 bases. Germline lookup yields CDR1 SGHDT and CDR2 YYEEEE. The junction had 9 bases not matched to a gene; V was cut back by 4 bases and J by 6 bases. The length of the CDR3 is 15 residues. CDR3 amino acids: CASSIQGGLVNEQFF. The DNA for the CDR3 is TGTGCCAGCAGCATACAGGGGGGTTTGGTCAATGAGCAGTTCTTC.

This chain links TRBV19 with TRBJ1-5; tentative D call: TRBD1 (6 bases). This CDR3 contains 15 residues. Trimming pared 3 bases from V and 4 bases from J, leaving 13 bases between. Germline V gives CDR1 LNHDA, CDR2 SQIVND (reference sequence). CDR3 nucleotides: TGTGCCAGTAGTATGGGGGCAGGGCCGAATCAGCCCCAGCATTTT. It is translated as CASSMGAGPNQPQHF.

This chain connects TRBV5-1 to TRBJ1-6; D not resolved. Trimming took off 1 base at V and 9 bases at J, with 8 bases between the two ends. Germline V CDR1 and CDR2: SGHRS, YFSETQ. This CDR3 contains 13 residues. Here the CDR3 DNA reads TGCGCCAGCAGCTTGTATAGTAGTTCACCCCTCCACTTT. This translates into CASSLYSSSPLHF.

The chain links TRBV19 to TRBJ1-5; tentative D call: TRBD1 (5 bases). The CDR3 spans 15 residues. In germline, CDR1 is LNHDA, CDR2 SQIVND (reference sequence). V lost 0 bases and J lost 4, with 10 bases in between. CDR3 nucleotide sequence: TGTGCCAGTAGTATAGACAGGGAAATAAATCAGCCCCAGCATTTT. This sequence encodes CASSIDREINQPQHF.

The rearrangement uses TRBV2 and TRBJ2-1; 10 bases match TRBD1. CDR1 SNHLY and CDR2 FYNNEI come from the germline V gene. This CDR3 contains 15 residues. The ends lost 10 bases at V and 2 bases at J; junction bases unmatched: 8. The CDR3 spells CATHLDRGPYNEQFF. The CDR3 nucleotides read TGTGCCACCCACCTTGACAGGGGGCCCTACAATGAGCAGTTCTTC.

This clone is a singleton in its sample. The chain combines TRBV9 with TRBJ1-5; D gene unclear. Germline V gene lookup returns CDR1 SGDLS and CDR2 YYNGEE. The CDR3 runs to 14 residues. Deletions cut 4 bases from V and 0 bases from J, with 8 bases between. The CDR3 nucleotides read TGTGCCAGCAGCACCGGTAATAGCAATCAGCCCCAGCATTTT. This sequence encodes CASSTGNSNQPQHF. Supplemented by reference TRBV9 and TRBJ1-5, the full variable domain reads DSGVTQTPKHLITATGQRVTLRCSPRSGDLSVYWYQQSLDQGLQFLIQYYNGEERAKGNILERFSAQQFPDLHSELNLSSLELGDSALYFCASSTGNSNQPQHFGDGTRLSIL.

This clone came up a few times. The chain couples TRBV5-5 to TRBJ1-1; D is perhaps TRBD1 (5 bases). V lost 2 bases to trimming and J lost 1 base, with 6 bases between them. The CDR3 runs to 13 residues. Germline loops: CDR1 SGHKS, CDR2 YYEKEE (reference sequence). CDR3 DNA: TGTGCCAGCAGCTTAGACAGGAACACTGAAGCTTTCTTT. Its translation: CASSLDRNTEAFF.

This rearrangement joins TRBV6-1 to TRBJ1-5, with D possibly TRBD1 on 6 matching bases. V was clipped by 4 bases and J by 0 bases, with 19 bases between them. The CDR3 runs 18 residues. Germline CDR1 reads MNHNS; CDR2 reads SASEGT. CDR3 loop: CASSGGPGTIYSNQPQHF. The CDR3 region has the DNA TGTGCCAGCAGTGGGGGGCCGGGGACGATATATAGCAATCAGCCCCAGCATTTT.

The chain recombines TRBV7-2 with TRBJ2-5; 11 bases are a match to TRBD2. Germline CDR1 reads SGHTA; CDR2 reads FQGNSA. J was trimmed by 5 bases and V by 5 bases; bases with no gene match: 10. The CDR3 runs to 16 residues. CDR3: CASSPRLAGLGETQYF. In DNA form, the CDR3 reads TGTGCCAGCAGCCCCCGACTAGCGGGGTTAGGGGAGACCCAGTACTTC. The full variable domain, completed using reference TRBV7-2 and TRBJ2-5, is GAGVSQSPSNKVTEKGKDVELRCDPISGHTALYWYRQSLGQGLEFLIYFQGNSAPDKSGLPSDRFSAERTGGSVSTLTIQRTQQEDSAVYLCASSPRLAGLGETQYFGPGTRLLVL.

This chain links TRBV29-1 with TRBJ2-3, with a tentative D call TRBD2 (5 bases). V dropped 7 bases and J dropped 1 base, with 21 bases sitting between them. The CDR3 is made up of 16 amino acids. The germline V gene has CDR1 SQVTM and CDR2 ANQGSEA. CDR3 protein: CSAMGLARIGTDTQYF. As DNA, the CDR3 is TGCAGCGCCATGGGCCTAGCTAGGATCGGCACAGATACGCAGTATTTT.

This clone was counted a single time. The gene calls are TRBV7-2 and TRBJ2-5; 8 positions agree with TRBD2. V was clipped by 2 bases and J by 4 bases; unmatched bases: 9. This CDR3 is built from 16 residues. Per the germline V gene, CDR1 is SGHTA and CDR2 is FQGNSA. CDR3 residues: CASSLWSGGASETQYF. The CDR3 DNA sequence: TGTGCCAGCAGCTTATGGTCCGGGGGGGCCTCAGAGACCCAGTACTTC.

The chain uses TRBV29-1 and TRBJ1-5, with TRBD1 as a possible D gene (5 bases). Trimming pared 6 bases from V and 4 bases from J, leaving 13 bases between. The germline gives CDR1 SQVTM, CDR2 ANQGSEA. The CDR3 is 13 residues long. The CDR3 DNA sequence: TGCAGCGTGGGCGGGACCGAGAATCAGCCCCAGCATTTT. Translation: CSVGGTENQPQHF.

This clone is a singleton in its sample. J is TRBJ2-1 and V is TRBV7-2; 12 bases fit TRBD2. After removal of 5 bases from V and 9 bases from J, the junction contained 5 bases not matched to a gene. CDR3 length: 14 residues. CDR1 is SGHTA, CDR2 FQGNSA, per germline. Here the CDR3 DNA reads TGTGCCAGCAGCGTACTAGCGGGGGGAATTGAGCAGTTCTTC. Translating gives CASSVLAGGIEQFF.

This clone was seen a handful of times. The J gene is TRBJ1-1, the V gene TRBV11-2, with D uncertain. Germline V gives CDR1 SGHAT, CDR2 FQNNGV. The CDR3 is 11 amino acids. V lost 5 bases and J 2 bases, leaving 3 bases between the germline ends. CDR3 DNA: TGTGCCAGCAGCCTAAACACTGAAGCTTTCTTT. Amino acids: CASSLNTEAFF.

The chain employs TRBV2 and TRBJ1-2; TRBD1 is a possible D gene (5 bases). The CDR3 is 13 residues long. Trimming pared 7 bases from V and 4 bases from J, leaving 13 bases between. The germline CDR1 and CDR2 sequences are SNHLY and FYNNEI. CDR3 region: CASIGRAVYGYTF. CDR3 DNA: TGTGCCAGCATTGGCAGGGCGGTCTATGGCTACACCTTC.

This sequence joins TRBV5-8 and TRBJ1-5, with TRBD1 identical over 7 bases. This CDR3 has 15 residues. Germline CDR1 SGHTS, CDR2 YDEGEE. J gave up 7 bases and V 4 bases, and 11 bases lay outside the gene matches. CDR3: CASSQGDGVRQPQHF. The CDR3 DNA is TGTGCCAGCAGCCAGGGGGATGGGGTAAGGCAGCCCCAGCATTTT.

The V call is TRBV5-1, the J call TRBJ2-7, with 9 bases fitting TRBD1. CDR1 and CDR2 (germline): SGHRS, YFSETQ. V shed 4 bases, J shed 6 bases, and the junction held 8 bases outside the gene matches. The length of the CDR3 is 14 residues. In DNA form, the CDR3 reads TGCGCCAGCAGCCGGGACAGGGACCGGTTCGAGCAGTACTTC. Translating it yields CASSRDRDRFEQYF.

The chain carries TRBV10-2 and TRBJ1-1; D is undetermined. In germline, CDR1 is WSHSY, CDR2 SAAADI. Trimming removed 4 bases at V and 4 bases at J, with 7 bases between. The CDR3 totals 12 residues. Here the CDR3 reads CASSVPGTEAFF. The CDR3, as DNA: TGCGCCAGCAGTGTACCGGGCACTGAAGCTTTCTTT.

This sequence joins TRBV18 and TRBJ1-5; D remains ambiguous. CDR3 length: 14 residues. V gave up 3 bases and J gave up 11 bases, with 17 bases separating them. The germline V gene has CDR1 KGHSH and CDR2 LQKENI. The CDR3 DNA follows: TGTGCCAGCTCACCGGAGTCGGGGTTCGAGACCCAGCATTTT. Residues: CASSPESGFETQHF.

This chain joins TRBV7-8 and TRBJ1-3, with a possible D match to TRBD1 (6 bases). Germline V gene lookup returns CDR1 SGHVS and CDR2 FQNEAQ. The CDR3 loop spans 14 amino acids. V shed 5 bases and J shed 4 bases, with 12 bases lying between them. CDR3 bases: TGTGCCAGCAGCCGGGGGGCGCGAGGAAACACCATATATTTT. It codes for CASSRGARGNTIYF.

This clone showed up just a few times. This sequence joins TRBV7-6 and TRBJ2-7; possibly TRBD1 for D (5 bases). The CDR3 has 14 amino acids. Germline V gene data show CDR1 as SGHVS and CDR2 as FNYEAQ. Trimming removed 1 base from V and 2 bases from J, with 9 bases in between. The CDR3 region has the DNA TGTGCCAGCAGCTTAGATACAGGCCCCTACGAGCAGTACTTC. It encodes CASSLDTGPYEQYF.

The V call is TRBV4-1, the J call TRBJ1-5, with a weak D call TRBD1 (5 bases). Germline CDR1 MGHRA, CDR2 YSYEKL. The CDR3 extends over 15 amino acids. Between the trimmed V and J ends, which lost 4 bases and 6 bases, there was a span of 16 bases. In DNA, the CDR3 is TGCGCCAGCAGCCTAAGTCCAGGGTCCTTTCAGCCCCAGCATTTT. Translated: CASSLSPGSFQPQHF.

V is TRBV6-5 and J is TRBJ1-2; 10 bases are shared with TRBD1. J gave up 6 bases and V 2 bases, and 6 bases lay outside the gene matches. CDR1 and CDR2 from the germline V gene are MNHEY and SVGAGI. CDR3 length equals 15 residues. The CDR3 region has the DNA TGTGCCAGCAGTTACGGGACAGGGGCCCTCCATGGCTACACCTTC. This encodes CASSYGTGALHGYTF.

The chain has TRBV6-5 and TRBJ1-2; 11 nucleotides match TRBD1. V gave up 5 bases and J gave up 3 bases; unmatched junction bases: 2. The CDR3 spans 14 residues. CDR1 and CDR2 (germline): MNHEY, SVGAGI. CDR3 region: CASSRDRGYYGYTF. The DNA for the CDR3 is TGTGCCAGCAGTAGGGACAGGGGGTACTATGGCTACACCTTC.